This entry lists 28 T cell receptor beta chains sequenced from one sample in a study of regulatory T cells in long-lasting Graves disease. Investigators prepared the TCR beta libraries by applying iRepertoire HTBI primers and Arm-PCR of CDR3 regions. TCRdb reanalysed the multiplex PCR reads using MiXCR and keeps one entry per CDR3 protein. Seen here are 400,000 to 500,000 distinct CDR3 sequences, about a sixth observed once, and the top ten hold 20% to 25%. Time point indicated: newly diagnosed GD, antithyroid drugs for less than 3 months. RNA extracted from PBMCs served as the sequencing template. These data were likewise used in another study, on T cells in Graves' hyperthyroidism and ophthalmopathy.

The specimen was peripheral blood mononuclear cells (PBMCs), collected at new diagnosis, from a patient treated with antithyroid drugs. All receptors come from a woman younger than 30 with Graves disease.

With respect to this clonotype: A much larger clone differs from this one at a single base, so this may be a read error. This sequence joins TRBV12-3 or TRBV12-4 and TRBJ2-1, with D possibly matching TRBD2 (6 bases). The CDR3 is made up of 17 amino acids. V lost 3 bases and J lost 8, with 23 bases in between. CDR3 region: CASSFGDLGGINHEQFF. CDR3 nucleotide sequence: TGTGCCAGCAGTTTTGGGGATTTGGGCGGGATAAACCATGAGCAGTTCTTC.

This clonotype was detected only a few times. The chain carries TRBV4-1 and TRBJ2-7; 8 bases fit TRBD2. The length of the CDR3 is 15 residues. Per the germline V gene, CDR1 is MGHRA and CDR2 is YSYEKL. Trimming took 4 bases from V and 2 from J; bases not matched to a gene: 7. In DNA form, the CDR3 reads TGCGCCAGCAGCCCCTCTCCAGCGGGAGCCTACGAGCAGTACTTC. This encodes CASSPSPAGAYEQYF.

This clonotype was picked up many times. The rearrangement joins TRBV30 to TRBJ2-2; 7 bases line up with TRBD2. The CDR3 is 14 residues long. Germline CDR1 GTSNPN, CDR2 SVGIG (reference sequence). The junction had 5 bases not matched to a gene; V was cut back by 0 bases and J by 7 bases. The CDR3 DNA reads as TGTGCCTGGAGTGTAACTAGCGTAGGCGGGGAGCTGTTTTTT. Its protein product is CAWSVTSVGGELFF.

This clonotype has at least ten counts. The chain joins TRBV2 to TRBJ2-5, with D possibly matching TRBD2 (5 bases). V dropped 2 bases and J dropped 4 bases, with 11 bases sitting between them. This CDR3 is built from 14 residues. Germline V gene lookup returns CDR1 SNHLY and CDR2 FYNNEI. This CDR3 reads CASSERRGGETQYF. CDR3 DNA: TGTGCCAGCAGTGAAAGGAGAGGAGGAGAGACCCAGTACTTC. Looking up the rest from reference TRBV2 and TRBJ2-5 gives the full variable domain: EPEVTQTPSHQVTQMGQEVILRCVPISNHLYFYWYRQILGQKVEFLVSFYNNEISEKSEIFDDQFSVERPDGSNFTLKIRSTKLEDSAMYFCASSERRGGETQYFGPGTRLLVL.

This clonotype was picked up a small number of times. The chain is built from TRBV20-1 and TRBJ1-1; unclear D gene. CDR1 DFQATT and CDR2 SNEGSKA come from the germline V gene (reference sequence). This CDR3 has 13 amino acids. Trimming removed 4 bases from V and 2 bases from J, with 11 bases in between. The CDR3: CSANRFLNTEAFF. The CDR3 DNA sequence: TGCAGTGCTAATAGGTTCCTCAACACTGAAGCTTTCTTT.

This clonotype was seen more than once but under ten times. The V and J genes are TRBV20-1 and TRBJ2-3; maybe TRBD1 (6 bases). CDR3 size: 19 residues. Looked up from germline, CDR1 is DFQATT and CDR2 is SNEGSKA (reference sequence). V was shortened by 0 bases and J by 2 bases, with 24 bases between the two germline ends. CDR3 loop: CSARDGSGAEHSLTDTQYF. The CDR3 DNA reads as TGCAGTGCTAGAGACGGCTCAGGGGCCGAACACTCGCTCACAGATACGCAGTATTTT.

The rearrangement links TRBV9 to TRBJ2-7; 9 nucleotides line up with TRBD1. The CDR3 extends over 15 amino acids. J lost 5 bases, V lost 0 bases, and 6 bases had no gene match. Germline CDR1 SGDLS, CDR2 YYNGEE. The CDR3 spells CASSVGWDRAHEQYF. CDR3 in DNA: TGTGCCAGCAGCGTAGGATGGGACAGGGCCCACGAGCAGTACTTC. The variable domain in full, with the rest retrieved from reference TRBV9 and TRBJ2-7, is DSGVTQTPKHLITATGQRVTLRCSPRSGDLSVYWYQQSLDQGLQFLIQYYNGEERAKGNILERFSAQQFPDLHSELNLSSLELGDSALYFCASSVGWDRAHEQYFGPGTRLTVT.

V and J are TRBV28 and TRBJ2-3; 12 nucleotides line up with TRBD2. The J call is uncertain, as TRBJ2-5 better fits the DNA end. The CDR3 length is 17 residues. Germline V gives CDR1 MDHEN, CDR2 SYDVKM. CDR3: CASTKGRTSGIGETQYF. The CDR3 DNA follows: TGTGCCAGCACCAAGGGTCGGACTAGCGGGATCGGAGAGACCCAGTACTTC.

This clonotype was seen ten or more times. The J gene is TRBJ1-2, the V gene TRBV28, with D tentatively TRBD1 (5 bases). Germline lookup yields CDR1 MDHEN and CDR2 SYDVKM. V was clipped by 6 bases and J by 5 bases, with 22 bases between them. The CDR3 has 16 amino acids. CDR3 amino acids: CASSSPQQSGQYGYTF. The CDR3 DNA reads TGTGCCAGCAGCTCCCCACAACAATCCGGACAATATGGCTACACCTTC.

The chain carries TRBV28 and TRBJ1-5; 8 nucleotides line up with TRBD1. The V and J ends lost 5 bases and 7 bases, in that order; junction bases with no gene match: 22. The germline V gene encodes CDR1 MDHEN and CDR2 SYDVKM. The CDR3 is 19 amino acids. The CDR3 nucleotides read TGTGCCAGCAGTCCAAATCCGGGACAGGTTTCATTTTATGGACAGCCCCAGCATTTT. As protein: CASSPNPGQVSFYGQPQHF.

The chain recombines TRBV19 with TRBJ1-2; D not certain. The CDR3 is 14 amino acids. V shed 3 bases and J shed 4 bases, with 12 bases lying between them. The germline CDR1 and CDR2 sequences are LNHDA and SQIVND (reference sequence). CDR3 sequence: CASSMRRDFYGYTF. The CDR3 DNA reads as TGTGCCAGTAGTATGAGGAGGGATTTCTATGGCTACACCTTC.

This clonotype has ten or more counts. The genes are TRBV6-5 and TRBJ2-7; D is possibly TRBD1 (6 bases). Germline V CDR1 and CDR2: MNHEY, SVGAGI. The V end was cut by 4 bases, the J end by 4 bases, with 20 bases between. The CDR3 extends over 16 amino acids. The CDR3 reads CASSSVSGTRRYEQYF. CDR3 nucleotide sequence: TGTGCCAGCAGTTCAGTCTCCGGGACAAGGCGGTACGAGCAGTACTTC.

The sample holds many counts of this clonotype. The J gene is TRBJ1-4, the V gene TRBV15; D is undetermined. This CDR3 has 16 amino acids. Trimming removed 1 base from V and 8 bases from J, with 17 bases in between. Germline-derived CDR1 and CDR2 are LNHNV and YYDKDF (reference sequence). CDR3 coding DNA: TGTGCCACCAGCAGAGCCTTTGCCTTCGGCAGGGAAAAACTGTTTTTT. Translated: CATSRAFAFGREKLFF.

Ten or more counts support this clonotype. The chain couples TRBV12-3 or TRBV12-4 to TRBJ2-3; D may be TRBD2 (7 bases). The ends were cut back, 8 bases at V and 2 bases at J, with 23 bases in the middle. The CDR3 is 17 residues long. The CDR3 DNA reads TGTGCCAGCCAGGACGTGGGGGGGACACCCCCCACAGATACGCAGTATTTT. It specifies CASQDVGGTPPTDTQYF.

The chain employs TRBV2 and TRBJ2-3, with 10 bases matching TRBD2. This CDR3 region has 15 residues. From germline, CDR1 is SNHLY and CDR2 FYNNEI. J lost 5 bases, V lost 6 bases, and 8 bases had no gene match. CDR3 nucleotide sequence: TGTGCCAGCAGCGCCGGAGCGGGAGGGGTAGATACGCAGTATTTT. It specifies CASSAGAGGVDTQYF.

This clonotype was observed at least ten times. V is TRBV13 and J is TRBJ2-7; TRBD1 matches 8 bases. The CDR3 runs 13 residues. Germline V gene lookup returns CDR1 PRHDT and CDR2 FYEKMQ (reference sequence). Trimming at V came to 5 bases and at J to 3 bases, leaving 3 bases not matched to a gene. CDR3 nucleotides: TGTGCCAGCAGCGTACAGGGGGACTACGAGCAGTACTTC. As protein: CASSVQGDYEQYF.

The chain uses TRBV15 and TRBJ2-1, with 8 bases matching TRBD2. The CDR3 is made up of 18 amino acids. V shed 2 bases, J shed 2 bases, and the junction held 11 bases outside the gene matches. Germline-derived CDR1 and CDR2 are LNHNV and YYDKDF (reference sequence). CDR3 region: CATSRYLIRAGAYNEQFF. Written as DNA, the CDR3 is TGTGCCACCAGCAGATATCTTATTCGAGCGGGAGCCTACAATGAGCAGTTCTTC.

The CDR3 here is CASSKQGNTGELFF. Written as DNA, the CDR3 is TGCGCCAGCAGTAAACAGGGCAACACCGGGGAGCTGTTTTTT. The chain employs TRBV4-3 and TRBJ2-2, with D maybe TRBD1 (6 bases). V gave up 6 bases and J gave up 2 bases, with 10 bases separating them. The CDR3 length is 14 residues. Germline loops: CDR1 LGHNA, CDR2 YSLEER.

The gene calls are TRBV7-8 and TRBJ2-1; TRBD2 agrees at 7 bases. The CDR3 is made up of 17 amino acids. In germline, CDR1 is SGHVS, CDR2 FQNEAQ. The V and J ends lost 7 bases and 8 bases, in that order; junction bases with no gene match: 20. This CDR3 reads CASTTGTMPRGYDEQFF. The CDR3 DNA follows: TGTGCCAGCACCACCGGGACTATGCCGAGGGGATACGATGAGCAGTTCTTC.

CDR3 in amino acids: CSASPRGRRETQYF. In nucleotides, the CDR3 is TGCAGTGCTAGTCCTAGGGGGAGGCGAGAGACCCAGTACTTC. The chain carries TRBV20-1 and TRBJ2-5, with D perhaps given as TRBD1 or TRBD2 (6 bases each). This CDR3 has 14 residues. The V end was cut by 3 bases, the J end by 4 bases, with 15 bases between. Germline V lookup: CDR1 DFQATT, CDR2 SNEGSKA (reference sequence).

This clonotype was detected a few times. The CDR3 loop reads CASSLMSGGEAFF. The CDR3 DNA reads TGTGCCAGCAGCCTGATGTCGGGTGGTGAAGCTTTCTTT. The gene calls are TRBV7-6 and TRBJ1-1; D is unclear. The V and J ends lost 5 bases and 7 bases respectively, with 14 bases between them. Germline CDR1 is SGHVS and CDR2 is FNYEAQ. The CDR3 loop spans 13 amino acids.

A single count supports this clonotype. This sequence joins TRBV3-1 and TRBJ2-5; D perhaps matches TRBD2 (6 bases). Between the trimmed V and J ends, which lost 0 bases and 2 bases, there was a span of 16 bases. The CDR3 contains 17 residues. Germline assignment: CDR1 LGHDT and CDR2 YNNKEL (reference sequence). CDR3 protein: CASSQEAGGTAQETQYF. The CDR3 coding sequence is TGTGCCAGCAGCCAAGAGGCCGGGGGAACAGCACAAGAGACCCAGTACTTC.

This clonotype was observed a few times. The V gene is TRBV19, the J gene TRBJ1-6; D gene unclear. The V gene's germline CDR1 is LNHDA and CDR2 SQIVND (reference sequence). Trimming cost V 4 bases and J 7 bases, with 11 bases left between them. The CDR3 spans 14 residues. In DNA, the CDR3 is TGTGCCAGTAGTACAACAGCGGAAAATTCACCCCTCCACTTT. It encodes CASSTTAENSPLHF.

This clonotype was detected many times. The CDR3 region has the DNA TGTGCCAGAGGCAGGGGGGCTTCACCCCTCCACTTT. Amino acid sequence: CARGRGASPLHF. The chain is built from TRBV2 and TRBJ1-6, with 7 bases aligning to TRBD1. Germline CDR1 SNHLY, CDR2 FYNNEI. The CDR3 is 12 amino acids. The junction had 5 bases not matched to a gene; V was cut back by 9 bases and J by 9 bases.

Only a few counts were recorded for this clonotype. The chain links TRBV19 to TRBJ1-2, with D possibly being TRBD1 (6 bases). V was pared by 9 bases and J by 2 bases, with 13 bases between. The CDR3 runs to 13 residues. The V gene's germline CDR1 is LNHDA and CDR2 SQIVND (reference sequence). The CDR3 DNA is TGTGCCAGCCAAGACGACAGGAACTATGGCTACACCTTC. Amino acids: CASQDDRNYGYTF.

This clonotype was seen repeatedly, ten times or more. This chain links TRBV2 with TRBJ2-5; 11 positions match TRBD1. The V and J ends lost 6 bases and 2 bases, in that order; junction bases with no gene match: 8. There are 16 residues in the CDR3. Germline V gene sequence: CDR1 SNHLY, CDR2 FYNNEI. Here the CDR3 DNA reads TGTGCCAGCAGAATTCGGACAGGGGGCCTACAAGAGACCCAGTACTTC. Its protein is CASRIRTGGLQETQYF.

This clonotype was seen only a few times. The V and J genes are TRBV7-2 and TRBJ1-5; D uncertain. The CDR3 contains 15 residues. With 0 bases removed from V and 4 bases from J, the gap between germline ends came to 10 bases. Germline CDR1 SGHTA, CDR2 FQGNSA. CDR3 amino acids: CASSLAPGSNQPQHF. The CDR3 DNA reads TGTGCCAGCAGCTTAGCACCCGGGTCTAATCAGCCCCAGCATTTT.

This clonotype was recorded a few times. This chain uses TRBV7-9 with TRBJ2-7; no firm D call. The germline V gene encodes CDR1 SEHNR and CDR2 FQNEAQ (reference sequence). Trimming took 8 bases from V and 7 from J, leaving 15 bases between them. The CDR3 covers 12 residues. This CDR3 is CASGQLLGEQYF. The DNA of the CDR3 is TGTGCCAGCGGCCAACTTCTCGGGGAGCAGTACTTC.